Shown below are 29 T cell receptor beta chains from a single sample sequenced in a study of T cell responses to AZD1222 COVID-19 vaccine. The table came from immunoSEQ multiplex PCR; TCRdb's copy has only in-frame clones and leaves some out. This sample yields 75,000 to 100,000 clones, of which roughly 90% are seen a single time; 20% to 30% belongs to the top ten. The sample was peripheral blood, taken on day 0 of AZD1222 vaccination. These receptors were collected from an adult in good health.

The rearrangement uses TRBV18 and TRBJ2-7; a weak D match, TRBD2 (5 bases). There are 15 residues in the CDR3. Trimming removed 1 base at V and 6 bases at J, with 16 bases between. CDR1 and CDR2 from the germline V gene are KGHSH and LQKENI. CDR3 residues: CASSPLPGYLAEQYF. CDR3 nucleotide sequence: TGTGCCAGCTCACCACTCCCGGGGTATCTTGCCGAGCAGTACTTC.

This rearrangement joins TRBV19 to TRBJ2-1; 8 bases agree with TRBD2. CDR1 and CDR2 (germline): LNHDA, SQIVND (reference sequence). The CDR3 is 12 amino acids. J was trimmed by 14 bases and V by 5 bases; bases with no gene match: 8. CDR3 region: CASSFLQREKFF. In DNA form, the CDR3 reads TGTGCCAGTAGTTTCCTCCAGCGGGAGAAGTTCTTC.

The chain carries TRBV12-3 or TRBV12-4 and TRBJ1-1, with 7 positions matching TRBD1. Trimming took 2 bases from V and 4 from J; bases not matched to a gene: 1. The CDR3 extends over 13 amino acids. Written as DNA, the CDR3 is TGTGCCAGCAGTTTAACAGGGGCCACTGAAGCTTTCTTT. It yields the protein CASSLTGATEAFF.

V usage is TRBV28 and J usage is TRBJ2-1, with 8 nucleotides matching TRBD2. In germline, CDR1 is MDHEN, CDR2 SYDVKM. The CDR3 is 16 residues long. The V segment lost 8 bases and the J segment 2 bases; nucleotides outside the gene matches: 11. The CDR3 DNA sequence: TGTGCCAGCGCTGGTAAGGGACTAGTCGCCTACAATGAGCAGTTCTTC. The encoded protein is CASAGKGLVAYNEQFF.

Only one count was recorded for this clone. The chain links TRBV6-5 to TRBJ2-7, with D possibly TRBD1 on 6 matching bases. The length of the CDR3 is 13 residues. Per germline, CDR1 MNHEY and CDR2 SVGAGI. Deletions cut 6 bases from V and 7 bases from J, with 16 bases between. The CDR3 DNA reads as TGTGCCAGCAGCAAGCAGGGGATGAAGGAGCAGTACTTC. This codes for CASSKQGMKEQYF.

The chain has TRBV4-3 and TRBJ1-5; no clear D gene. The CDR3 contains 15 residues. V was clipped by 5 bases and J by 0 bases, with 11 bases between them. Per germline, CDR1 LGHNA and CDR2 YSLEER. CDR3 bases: TGCGCCAGCAGCGAAATTCTGGGTAGCAATCAGCCCCAGCATTTT. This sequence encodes CASSEILGSNQPQHF.

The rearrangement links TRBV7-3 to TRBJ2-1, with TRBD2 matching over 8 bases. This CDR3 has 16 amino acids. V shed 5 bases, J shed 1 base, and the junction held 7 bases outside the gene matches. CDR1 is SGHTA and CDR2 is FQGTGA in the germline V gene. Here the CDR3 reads CASSPHSGISYNEQFF. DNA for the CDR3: TGTGCCAGCAGCCCACATAGCGGGATATCCTACAATGAGCAGTTCTTC.

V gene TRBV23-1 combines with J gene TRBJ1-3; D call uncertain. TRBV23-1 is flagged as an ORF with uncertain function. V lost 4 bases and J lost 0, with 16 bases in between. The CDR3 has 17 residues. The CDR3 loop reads CASSPRVLPRSGNTIYF. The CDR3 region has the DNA TGCGCCAGCAGTCCGCGGGTACTGCCCCGCTCTGGAAACACCATATATTTT.

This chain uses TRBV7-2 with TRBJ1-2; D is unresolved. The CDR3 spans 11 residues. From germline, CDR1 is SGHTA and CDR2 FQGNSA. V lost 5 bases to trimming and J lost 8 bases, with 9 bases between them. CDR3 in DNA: TGTGCCAGCAGCGTCGCTGGGGGCTACACCTTC. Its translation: CASSVAGGYTF.

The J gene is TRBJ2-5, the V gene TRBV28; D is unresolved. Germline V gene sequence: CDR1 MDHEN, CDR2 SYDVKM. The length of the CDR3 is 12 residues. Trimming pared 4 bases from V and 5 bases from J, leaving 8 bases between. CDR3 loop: CASSYLVETQYF. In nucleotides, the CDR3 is TGTGCCAGCAGTTACCTTGTCGAGACCCAGTACTTC.

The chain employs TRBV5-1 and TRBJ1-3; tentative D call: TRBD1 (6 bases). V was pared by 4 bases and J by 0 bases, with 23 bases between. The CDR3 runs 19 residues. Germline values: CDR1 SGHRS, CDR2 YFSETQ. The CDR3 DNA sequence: TGCGCCAGCAGCAAAGGAGGTCTTGACAGGTGGAGCTCTGGAAACACCATATATTTT. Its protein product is CASSKGGLDRWSSGNTIYF.

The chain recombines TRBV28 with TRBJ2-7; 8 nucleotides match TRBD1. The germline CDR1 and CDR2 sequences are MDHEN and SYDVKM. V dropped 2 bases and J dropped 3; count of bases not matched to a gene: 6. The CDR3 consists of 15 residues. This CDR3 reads CASSLVQGTGYEQYF. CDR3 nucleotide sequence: TGTGCCAGCAGTTTAGTCCAGGGGACAGGCTACGAGCAGTACTTC.

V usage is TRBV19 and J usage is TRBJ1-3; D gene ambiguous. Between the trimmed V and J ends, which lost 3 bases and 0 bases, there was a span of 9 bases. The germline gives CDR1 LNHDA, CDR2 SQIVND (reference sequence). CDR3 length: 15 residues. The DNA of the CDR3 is TGTGCCAGTAGTATCAGTCAGATCTCTGGAAACACCATATATTTT. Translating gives CASSISQISGNTIYF.

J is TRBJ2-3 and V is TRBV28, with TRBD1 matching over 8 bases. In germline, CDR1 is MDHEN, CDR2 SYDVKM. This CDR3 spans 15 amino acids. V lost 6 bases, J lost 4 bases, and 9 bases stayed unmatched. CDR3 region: CASRIPGQAADTQYF. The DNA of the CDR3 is TGTGCCAGCAGAATCCCGGGACAGGCGGCAGATACGCAGTATTTT. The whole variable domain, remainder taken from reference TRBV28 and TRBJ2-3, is DVKVTQSSRYLVKRTGEKVFLECVQDMDHENMFWYRQDPGLGLRLIYFSYDVKMKEKGDIPEGYSVSREKKERFSLILESASTNQTSMYLCASRIPGQAADTQYFGPGTRLTVL.

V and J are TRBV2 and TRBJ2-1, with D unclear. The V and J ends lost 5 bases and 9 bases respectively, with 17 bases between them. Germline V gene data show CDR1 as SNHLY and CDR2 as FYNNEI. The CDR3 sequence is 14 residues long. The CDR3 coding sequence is TGTGCCAGCAGTCCCCGCCCGAGCGCCGGTGAGCAGTTCTTC. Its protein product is CASSPRPSAGEQFF.

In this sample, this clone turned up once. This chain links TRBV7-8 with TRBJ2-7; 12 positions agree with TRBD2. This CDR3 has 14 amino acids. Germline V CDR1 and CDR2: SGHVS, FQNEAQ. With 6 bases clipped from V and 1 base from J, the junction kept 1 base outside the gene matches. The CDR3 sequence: CASRLAGGSYEQYF. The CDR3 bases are TGTGCCAGCAGGCTAGCGGGAGGGTCCTACGAGCAGTACTTC.

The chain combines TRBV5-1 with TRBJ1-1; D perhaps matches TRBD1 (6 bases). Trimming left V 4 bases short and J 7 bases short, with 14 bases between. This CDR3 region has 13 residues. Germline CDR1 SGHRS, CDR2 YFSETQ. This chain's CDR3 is CASSLQGPIEAFF. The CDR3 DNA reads TGCGCCAGCAGCCTACAGGGCCCCATTGAAGCTTTCTTT. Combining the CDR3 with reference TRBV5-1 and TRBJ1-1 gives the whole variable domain KAGVTQTPRYLIKTRGQQVTLSCSPISGHRSVSWYQQTPGQGLQFLFEYFSETQRNKGNFPGRFSGRQFSNSRSEMNVSTLELGDSALYLCASSLQGPIEAFFGQGTRLTVV.

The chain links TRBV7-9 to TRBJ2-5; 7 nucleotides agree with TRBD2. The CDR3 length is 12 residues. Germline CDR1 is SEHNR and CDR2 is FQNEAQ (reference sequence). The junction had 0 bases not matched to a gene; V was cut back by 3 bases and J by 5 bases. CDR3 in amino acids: CASSFGGETQYF. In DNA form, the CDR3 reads TGTGCCAGCAGCTTCGGGGGGGAGACCCAGTACTTC.

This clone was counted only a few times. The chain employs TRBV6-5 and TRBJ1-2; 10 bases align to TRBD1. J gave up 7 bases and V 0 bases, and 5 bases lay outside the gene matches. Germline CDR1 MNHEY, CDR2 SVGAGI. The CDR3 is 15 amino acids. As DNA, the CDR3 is TGTGCCAGCAGTTACTCGGGACAGGGGACGAGTGGCTACACCTTC. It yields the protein CASSYSGQGTSGYTF.

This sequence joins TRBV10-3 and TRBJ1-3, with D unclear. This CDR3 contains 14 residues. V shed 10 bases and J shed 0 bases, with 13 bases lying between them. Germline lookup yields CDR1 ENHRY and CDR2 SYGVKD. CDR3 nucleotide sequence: TGTGCCACCTTCCCCGTCCGCTCTGGAAACACCATATATTTT. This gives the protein CATFPVRSGNTIYF.

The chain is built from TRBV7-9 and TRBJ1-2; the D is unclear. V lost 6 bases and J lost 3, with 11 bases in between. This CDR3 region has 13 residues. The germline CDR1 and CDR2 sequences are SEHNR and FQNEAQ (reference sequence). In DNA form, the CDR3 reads TGTGCCAGCAGGACGAACACCGACTATGGCTACACCTTC. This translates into CASRTNTDYGYTF. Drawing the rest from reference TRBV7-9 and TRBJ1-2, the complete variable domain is DTGVSQNPRHKITKRGQNVTFRCDPISEHNRLYWYRQTLGQGPEFLTYFQNEAQLEKSRLLSDRFSAERPKGSFSTLEIQRTEQGDSAMYLCASRTNTDYGYTFGSGTRLTVV.

CDR3 nucleotide sequence: TGTGCCAGCAGCCCACAGGCAGGGGTGCTACACGAGCAGTACTTC. Its translation is CASSPQAGVLHEQYF. The rearrangement joins TRBV7-9 to TRBJ2-7, with a possible D match to TRBD1 (6 bases). There are 15 residues in the CDR3. The V end lost 5 bases, the J end lost 5 bases, and 19 bases lay between the germline ends. Germline values: CDR1 SEHNR, CDR2 FQNEAQ (reference sequence).

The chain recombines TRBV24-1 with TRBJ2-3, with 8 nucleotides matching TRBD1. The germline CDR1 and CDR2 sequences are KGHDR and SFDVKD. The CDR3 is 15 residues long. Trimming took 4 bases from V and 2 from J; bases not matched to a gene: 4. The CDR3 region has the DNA TGTGCCACCAGTGAAAAGACAGGGGCCACAGATACGCAGTATTTT. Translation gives CATSEKTGATDTQYF.

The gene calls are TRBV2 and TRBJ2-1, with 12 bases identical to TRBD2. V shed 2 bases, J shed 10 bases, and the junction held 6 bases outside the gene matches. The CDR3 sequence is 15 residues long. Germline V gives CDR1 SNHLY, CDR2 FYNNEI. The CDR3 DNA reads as TGTGCCAGCAGTGAACCTAGCGGGAGGGGGGGAGAGCAGTTCTTC. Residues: CASSEPSGRGGEQFF.

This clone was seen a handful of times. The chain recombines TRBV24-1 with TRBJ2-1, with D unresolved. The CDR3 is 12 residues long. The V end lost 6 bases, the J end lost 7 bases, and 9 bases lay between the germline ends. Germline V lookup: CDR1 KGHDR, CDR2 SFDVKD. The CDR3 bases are TGTGCCACCAGTTACAGTAGGAATGAGCAGTTCTTC. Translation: CATSYSRNEQFF.

The CDR3 nucleotides are TGTGCCAGCAGTTCGGGACAACAGTCTGGGGCCAACGTCCTGACTTTC. Translated, it gives CASSSGQQSGANVLTF. This chain links TRBV6-5 with TRBJ2-6, with D perhaps TRBD1 (6 bases). The CDR3 covers 16 residues. V was trimmed by 4 bases and J by 1 base, leaving 11 bases between them. Germline V gene lookup returns CDR1 MNHEY and CDR2 SVGAGI.

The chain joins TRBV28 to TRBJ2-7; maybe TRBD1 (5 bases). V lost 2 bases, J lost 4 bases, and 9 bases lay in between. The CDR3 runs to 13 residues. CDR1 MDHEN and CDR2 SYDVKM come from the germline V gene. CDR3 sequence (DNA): TGTGCCAGCAGTTTACAGGGTGTATACGAGCAGTACTTC. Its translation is CASSLQGVYEQYF.

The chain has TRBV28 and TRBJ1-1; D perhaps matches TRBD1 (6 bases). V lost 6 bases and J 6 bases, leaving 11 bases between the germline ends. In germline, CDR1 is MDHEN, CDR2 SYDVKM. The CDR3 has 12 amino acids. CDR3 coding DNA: TGTGCCAGCAGCGGGAGGGGGGCTGAAGCTTTCTTT. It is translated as CASSGRGAEAFF. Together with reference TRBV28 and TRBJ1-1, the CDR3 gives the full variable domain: DVKVTQSSRYLVKRTGEKVFLECVQDMDHENMFWYRQDPGLGLRLIYFSYDVKMKEKGDIPEGYSVSREKKERFSLILESASTNQTSMYLCASSGRGAEAFFGQGTRLTVV.

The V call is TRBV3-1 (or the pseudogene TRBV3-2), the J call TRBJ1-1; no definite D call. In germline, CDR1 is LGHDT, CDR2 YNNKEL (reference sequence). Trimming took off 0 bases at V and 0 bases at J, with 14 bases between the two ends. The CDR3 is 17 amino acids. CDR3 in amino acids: CASSQETLTSLNTEAFF. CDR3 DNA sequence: TGTGCCAGCAGCCAAGAGACACTAACCTCTTTGAACACTGAAGCTTTCTTT.